A single sample is the source of the 13 T cell receptor beta chains below, sequenced in a study of cytomegalovirus exposure and HLA in healthy donors. The PCR contained 60 Vbeta and 13 Jbeta primers. The data were produced by immunoSEQ multiplex PCR, yet TCRdb's version contains in-frame clones alone and is incomplete. In the table there are some 190,000 clones, roughly four fifths of which are singletons. Sequencing input: PBMCs. These receptors were obtained from a middle-aged man in good health and CMV-seropositive.

V gene TRBV5-5 combines with J gene TRBJ2-7; 7 nucleotides agree with TRBD1. This CDR3 has 14 residues. With V trimmed by 4 bases and J by 2 bases, 6 bases remained unmatched. Germline CDR1 SGHKS, CDR2 YYEKEE (reference sequence). CDR3 residues: CASSRAGGPYEQYF. CDR3 bases: TGTGCCAGCAGCCGGGCAGGGGGACCCTACGAGCAGTACTTC.

The V and J genes are TRBV18 and TRBJ2-3; D remains unclear. CDR3 length: 13 residues. Between the trimmed V and J ends, which lost 2 bases and 5 bases, there was a span of 8 bases. Germline CDR1 reads KGHSH; CDR2 reads LQKENI. CDR3 in amino acids: CASSPFLEDTQYF. DNA for the CDR3: TGTGCCAGCTCACCATTCTTAGAAGATACGCAGTATTTT. The complete variable domain, with remaining parts taken from reference TRBV18 and TRBJ2-3, reads NAGVMQNPRHLVRRRGQEARLRCSPMKGHSHVYWYRQLPEEGLKFMVYLQKENIIDESGMPKERFSAEFPKEGPSILRIQQVVRGDSAAYFCASSPFLEDTQYFGPGTRLTVL.

This clone was detected once. The rearrangement links TRBV6-1 to TRBJ2-3; 12 bases are shared with TRBD2. The CDR3 runs 17 residues. The trim removed 3 bases at V and 0 bases at J, leaving 4 bases unmatched. Per germline, CDR1 MNHNS and CDR2 SASEGT. The CDR3 spells CASSEWTSGTSTDTQYF. The CDR3 region has the DNA TGTGCCAGCAGTGAGTGGACTAGCGGGACTAGCACAGATACGCAGTATTTT.

The V gene is TRBV5-1, the J gene TRBJ1-4; D not certain. The CDR3 is made up of 16 amino acids. Germline lookup yields CDR1 SGHRS and CDR2 YFSETQ. The V and J ends lost 4 bases and 0 bases respectively, with 13 bases between them. CDR3: CASSTADGATNEKLFF. CDR3 nucleotide sequence: TGCGCCAGCAGCACCGCGGACGGGGCAACTAATGAAAAACTGTTTTTT.

This clone has only one observation. The rearrangement uses TRBV6-1 and TRBJ2-1; 8 nucleotides agree with TRBD2. V was clipped by 2 bases and J by 6 bases; unmatched bases: 9. This CDR3 region has 16 residues. CDR1 and CDR2 (germline): MNHNS, SASEGT. The CDR3, as DNA: TGTGCCAGCAGTGAATCATGGGCGGGAGGTGGCAATGAGCAGTTCTTC. It translates to CASSESWAGGGNEQFF.

The chain links TRBV5-4 to TRBJ2-4, with 7 bases fitting TRBD1. Per germline, CDR1 SGHNT and CDR2 YYREEE (reference sequence). V shed 4 bases, J shed 0 bases, and the junction held 7 bases outside the gene matches. The CDR3 is 16 residues long. As DNA, the CDR3 is TGTGCCAGCAGCCCCGACAGGGTTGGAGCCAAAAACATTCAGTACTTC. The encoded protein is CASSPDRVGAKNIQYF. The complete variable domain, with remaining parts taken from reference TRBV5-4 and TRBJ2-4, reads ETGVTQSPTHLIKTRGQQVTLRCSSQSGHNTVSWYQQALGQGPQFIFQYYREEENGRGNFPPRFSGLQFPNYSSELNVNALELDDSALYLCASSPDRVGAKNIQYFGAGTRLSVL.

The J gene is TRBJ2-7, the V gene TRBV6-5; D may be TRBD2 (6 bases). Germline CDR1 and CDR2: MNHEY and SVGAGI. V lost 3 bases to trimming and J lost 4 bases, with 19 bases between them. The CDR3 runs to 16 residues. As DNA, the CDR3 is TGTGCCAGCAGTTATAGAGGGACTCAGCAGTTTTACGAGCAGTACTTC. Its protein is CASSYRGTQQFYEQYF.

This sequence joins TRBV5-6 and TRBJ1-6; D possibly corresponds to TRBD1 (5 bases). CDR3 size: 15 residues. Trimming stripped 1 base from V and 7 bases from J, with 12 bases between. Germline lookup yields CDR1 SGHDT and CDR2 YYEEEE. CDR3 sequence: CASSLWGLRNSPLHF. The CDR3 bases are TGTGCCAGCAGCTTGTGGGGCCTAAGGAATTCACCCCTCCACTTT.

The V call is TRBV7-2, the J call TRBJ2-7, with 9 bases identical to TRBD2. This CDR3 has 15 residues. J gave up 3 bases and V 1 base, and 4 bases lay outside the gene matches. From germline, CDR1 is SGHTA and CDR2 FQGNSA. CDR3 sequence (DNA): TGTGCCAGCAGCTTAGGCGGGAGGGCTCGCTACGAGCAGTACTTC. Translated: CASSLGGRARYEQYF.

The rearrangement uses TRBV29-1 and TRBJ1-2; 9 bases match TRBD1. The CDR3 spans 13 residues. With V trimmed by 6 bases and J by 3 bases, 5 bases remained unmatched. The V gene's germline CDR1 is SQVTM and CDR2 ANQGSEA. CDR3 sequence reads: CSVWTGDYYGYTF. Written as DNA, the CDR3 is TGCAGCGTCTGGACAGGGGATTACTATGGCTACACCTTC. Full variable domain (rest looked up from reference TRBV29-1 and TRBJ1-2): SAVISQKPSRDICQRGTSLTIQCQVDSQVTMMFWYRQQPGQSLTLIATANQGSEATYESGFVIDKFPISRPNLTFSTLTVSNMSPEDSSIYLCSVWTGDYYGYTFGSGTRLTVV.

This clone was detected only once. The CDR3 is CSVSKGREAPYNEQFF. CDR3 in DNA: TGCAGCGTTTCTAAGGGGCGGGAGGCACCCTACAATGAGCAGTTCTTC. The chain has TRBV29-1 and TRBJ2-1; TRBD2 matches 8 bases. V dropped 5 bases and J dropped 2; count of bases not matched to a gene: 11. The CDR3 runs 16 residues. Germline V gene sequence: CDR1 SQVTM, CDR2 ANQGSEA.

This clone was detected only a few times. DNA of the CDR3: TGTGCCAGCAGCGCTAATCACGGGGGGTTGGGGGAGACCCAGTACTTC. It encodes CASSANHGGLGETQYF. This chain connects TRBV7-2 to TRBJ2-5; 7 bases agree with TRBD2. The CDR3 is 16 amino acids. The V segment lost 5 bases and the J segment 5 bases; nucleotides outside the gene matches: 14. Germline values: CDR1 SGHTA, CDR2 FQGNSA.

The chain carries TRBV5-4 and TRBJ2-3; D gene unclear. Trimming left V 9 bases short and J 0 bases short, with 5 bases between. The CDR3 contains 11 residues. Germline-derived CDR1 and CDR2 are SGHNT and YYREEE (reference sequence). CDR3 region: CAITSTDTQYF. For the CDR3, the DNA is TGTGCCATCACTAGCACAGATACGCAGTATTTT.